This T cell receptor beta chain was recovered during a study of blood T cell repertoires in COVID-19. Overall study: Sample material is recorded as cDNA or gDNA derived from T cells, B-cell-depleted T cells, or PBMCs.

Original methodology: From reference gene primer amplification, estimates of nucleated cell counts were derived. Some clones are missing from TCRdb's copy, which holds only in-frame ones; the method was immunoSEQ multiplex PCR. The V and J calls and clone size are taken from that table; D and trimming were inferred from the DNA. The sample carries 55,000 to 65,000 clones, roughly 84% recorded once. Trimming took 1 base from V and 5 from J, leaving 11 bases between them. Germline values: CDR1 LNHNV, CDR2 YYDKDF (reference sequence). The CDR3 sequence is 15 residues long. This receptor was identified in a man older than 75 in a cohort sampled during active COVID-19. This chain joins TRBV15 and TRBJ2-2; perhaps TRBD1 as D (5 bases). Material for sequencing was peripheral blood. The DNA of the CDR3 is TGTGCCACCAGCAGAGGGGGCGCGAGGACCGGGGAGCTGTTTTTT. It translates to CATSRGGARTGELFF.